Listed below are T cell receptor beta chains from one sample, sequenced in a study of human T cells and chemical hapten exposure. TCRdb analysed the RACE reads with MiXCR anew, one entry per CDR3 protein. The table has approximately 95,000 distinct CDR3 sequences, 10% to 12% seen once; the top ten hold 3.2%. The source material was whole blood, sampled in connection with sensitization to the hapten diphenylcyclopropenone (DPC). These receptors were collected from a middle-aged woman with alopecia areata. Some clones in this sample may be carry-over from other donors' samples. The CDR3 runs from the conserved cysteine through the conserved F or W.

length | J | V | CDR3
11 | TRBJ1-1 | TRBV28 | CASLENTEAFF
15 | TRBJ2-3 | TRBV20-1 | CSALSGGAGTDTQYF
17 | TRBJ1-1 | TRBV10-2 | CASSERQGAGMNTEAFF
15 | TRBJ2-1 | TRBV7-2 | CASSSSGGLRNEQFF
14 | TRBJ1-5 | TRBV5-4 | CASSLGPVDQPQHF
15 | TRBJ2-7 | TRBV20-1 | CSARVAGGPRHEQYF
17 | TRBJ1-3 | TRBV5-1 | CASSRTSEGRSGNTIYF
15 | TRBJ1-2 | TRBV15 | CATSSIGTGRYGYTF
15 | TRBJ2-7 | TRBV30 | CAWSGTSGLSYEQYF
17 | TRBJ1-3 | TRBV6-5 | CASSGGVKNRSGNTIYF
17 | TRBJ2-5 | TRBV7-2 | CASSLGTPTSGQETQYF
14 | TRBJ2-2 | TRBV9 | CASSVSSNTGELFF
17 | TRBJ2-2 | TRBV6-5 | CASRERRTSGYTGELFF
13 | TRBJ2-3 | TRBV3-1 | CATRYGSTDTQYF
12 | TRBJ1-2 | TRBV29-1 | CSVDIGTYGYTF
17 | TRBJ1-1 | TRBV20-1 | CSARRGQGTPGGTEAFF
15 | TRBJ1-1 | TRBV7-9 | CASSSAYSLHTEAFF
14 | TRBJ1-1 | TRBV9 | CASSGQGHNTEAFF
15 | TRBJ2-1 | TRBV3-1 | CASSPITSGGGEQFF
14 | TRBJ2-7 | TRBV27 | CASSFDSSTYEQYF
16 | TRBJ2-7 | TRBV6-2/TRBV6-3 | CASSYPARGLNYEQYF
19 | TRBJ2-3 | TRBV19 | CASSASRLAGASSTDTQYF
16 | TRBJ2-7 | TRBV7-2 | CASSLGSTGGAYEQYF
13 | TRBJ2-7 | TRBV6-2/TRBV6-3 | CASSTPGGYEQYF
15 | TRBJ2-7 | TRBV27 | CASSFAGTAHYEQYF